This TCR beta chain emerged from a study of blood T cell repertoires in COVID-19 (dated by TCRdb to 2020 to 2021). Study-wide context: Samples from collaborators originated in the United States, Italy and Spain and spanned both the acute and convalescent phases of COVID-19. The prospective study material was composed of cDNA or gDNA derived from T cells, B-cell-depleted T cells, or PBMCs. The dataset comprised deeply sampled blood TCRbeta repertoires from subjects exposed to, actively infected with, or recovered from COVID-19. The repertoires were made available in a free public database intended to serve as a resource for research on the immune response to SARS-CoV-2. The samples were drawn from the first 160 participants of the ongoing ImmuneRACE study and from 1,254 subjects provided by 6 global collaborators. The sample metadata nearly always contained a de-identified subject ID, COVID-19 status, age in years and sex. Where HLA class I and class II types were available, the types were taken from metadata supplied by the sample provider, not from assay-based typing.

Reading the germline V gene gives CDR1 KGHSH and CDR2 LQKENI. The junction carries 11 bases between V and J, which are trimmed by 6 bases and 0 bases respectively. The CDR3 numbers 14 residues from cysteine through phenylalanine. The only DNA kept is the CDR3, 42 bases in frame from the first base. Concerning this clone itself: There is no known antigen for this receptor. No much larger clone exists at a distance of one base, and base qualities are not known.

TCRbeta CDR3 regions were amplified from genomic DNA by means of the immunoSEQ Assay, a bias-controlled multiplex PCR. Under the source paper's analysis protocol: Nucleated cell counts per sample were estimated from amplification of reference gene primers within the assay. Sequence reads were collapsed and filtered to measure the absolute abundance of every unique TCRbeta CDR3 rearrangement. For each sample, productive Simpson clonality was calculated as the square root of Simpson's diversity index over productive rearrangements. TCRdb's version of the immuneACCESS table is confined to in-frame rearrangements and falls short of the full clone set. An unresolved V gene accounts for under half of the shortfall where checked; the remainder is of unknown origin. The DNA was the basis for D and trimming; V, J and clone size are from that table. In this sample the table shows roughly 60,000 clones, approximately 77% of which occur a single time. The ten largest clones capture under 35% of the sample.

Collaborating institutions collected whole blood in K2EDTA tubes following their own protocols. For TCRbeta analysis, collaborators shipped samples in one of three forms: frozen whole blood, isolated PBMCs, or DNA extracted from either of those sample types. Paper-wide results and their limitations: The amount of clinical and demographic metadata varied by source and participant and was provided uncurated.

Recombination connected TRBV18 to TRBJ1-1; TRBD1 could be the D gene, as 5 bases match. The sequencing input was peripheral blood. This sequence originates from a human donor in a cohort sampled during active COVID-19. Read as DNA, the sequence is TGTGCCAGCTCGCCGGACATTATGAACACTGAAGCTTTCTTT. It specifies CASSPDIMNTEAFF.